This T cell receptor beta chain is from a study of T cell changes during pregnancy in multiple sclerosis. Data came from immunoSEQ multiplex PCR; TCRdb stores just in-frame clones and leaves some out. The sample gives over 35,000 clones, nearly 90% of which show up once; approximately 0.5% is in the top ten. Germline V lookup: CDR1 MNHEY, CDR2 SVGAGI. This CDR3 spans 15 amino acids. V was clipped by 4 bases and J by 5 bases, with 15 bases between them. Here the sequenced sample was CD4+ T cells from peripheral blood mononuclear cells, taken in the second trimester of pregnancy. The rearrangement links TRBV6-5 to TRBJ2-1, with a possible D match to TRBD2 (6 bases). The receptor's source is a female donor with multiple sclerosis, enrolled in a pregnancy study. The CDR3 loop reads CASSSRGIANNEQFF. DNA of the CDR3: TGTGCCAGCAGTTCTCGGGGGATAGCCAACAATGAGCAGTTCTTC.